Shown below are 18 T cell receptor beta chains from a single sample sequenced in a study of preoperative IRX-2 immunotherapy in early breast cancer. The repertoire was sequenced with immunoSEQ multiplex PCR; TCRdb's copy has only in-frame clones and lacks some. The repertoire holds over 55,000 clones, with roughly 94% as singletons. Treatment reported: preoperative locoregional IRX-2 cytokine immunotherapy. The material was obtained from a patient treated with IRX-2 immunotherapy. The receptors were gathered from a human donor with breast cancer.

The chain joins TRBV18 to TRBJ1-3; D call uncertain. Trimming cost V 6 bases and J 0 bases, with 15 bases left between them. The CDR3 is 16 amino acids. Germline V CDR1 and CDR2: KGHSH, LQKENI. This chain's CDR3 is CASSPDWNSSGNTIYF. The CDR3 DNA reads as TGTGCCAGCTCCCCCGATTGGAATAGCTCTGGAAACACCATATATTTT.

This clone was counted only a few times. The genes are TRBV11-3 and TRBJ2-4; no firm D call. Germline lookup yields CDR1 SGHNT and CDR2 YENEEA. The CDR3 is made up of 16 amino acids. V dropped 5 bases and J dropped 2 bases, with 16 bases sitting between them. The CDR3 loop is CASSPAPVGPKNIQYF. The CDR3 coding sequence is TGTGCCAGCAGCCCCGCCCCGGTAGGGCCCAAAAACATTCAGTACTTC.

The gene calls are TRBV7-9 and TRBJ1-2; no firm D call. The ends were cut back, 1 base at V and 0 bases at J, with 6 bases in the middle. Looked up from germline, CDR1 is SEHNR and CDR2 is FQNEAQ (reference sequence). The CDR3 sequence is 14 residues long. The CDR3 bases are TGTGCCAGCAGCTTAGGGACGGCTAACTATGGCTACACCTTC. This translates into CASSLGTANYGYTF.

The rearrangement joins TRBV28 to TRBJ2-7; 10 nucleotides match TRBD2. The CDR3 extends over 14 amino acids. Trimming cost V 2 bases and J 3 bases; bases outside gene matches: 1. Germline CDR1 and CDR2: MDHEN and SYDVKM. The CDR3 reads CASSLTSGVYEQYF. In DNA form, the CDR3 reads TGTGCCAGCAGTTTAACTAGCGGGGTCTACGAGCAGTACTTC.

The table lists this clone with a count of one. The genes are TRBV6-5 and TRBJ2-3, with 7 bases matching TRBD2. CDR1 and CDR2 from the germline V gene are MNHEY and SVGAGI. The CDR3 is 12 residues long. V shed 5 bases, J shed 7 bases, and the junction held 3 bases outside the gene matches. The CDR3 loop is CASSREGYTQYF. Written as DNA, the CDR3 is TGTGCCAGCAGTAGGGAGGGCTATACGCAGTATTTT.

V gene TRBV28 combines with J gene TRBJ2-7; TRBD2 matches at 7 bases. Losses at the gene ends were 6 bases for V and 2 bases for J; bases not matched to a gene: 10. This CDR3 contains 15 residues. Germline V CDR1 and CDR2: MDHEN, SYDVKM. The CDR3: CASSKLANPAYEQYF. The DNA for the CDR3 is TGTGCCAGCAGCAAACTAGCGAATCCGGCCTACGAGCAGTACTTC.

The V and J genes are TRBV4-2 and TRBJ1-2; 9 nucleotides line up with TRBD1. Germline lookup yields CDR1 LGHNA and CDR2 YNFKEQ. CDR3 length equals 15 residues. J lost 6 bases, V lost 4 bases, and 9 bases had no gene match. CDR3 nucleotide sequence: TGTGCCAGCAGCCGAGGGGTCGGGACAGGGAATGGCTACACCTTC. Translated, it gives CASSRGVGTGNGYTF.

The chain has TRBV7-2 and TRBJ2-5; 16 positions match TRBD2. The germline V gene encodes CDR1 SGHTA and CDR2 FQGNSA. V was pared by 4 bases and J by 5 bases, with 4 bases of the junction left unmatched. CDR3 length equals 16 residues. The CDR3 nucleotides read TGTGCCAGCAGCTCGGGACTAGCGGGAGGGTTTGAGACCCAGTACTTC. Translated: CASSSGLAGGFETQYF.

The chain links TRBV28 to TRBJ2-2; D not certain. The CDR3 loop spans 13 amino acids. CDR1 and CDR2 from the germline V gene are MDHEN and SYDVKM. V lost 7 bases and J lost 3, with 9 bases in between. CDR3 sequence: CASMGLHTGELFF. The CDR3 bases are TGTGCCAGCATGGGTCTTCACACCGGGGAGCTGTTTTTT.

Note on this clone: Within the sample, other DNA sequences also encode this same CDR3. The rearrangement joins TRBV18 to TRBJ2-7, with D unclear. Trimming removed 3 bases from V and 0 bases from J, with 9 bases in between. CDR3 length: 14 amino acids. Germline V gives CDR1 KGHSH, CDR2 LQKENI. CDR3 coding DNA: TGTGCCAGCTCACCGCCAGGTCCCTCCTACGAGCAGTACTTC. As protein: CASSPPGPSYEQYF.

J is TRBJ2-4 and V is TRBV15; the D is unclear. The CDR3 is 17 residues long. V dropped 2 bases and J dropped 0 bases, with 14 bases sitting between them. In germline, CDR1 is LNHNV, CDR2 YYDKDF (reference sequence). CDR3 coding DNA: TGTGCCACCAGCAGAATGCCCTCCGATCTAGCCAAAAACATTCAGTACTTC. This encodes CATSRMPSDLAKNIQYF. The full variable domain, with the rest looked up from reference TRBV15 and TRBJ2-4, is DAMVIQNPRYQVTQFGKPVTLSCSQTLNHNVMYWYQQKSSQAPKLLFHYYDKDFNNEADTPDNFQSRRPNTSFCFLDIRSPGLGDTAMYLCATSRMPSDLAKNIQYFGAGTRLSVL.

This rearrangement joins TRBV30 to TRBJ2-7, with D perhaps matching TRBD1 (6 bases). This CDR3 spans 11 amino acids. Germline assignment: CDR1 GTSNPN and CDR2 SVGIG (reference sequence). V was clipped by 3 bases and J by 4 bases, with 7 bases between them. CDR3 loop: CAWSRGYEQYF. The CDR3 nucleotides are TGTGCCTGGAGCAGGGGTTACGAGCAGTACTTC.

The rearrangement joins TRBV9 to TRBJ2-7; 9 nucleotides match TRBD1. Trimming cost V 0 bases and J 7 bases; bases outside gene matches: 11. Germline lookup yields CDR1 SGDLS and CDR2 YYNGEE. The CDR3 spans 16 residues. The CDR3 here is CASSVALGQGTGEQYF. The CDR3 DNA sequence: TGTGCCAGCAGCGTAGCTCTAGGACAGGGGACGGGGGAGCAGTACTTC.

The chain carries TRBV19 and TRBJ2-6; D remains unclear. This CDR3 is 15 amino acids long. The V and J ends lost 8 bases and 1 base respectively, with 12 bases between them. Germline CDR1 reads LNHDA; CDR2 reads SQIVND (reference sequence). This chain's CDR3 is CASCREWSGANVLTF. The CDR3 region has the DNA TGTGCCAGTTGTCGCGAGTGGTCTGGGGCCAACGTCCTGACTTTC.

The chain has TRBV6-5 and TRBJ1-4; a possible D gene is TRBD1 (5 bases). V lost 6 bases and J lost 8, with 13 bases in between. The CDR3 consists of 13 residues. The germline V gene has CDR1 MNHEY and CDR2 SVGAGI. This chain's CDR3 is CASSGREGEKLFF. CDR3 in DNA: TGTGCCAGCAGCGGGAGGGAGGGGGAAAAACTGTTTTTT.

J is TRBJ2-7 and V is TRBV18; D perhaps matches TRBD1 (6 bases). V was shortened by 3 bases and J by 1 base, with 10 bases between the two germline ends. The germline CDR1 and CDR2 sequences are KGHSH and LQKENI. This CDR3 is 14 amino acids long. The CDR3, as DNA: TGTGCCAGCTCACCCGGGACAAATTCCTACGAGCAGTACTTC. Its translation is CASSPGTNSYEQYF.

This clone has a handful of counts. In nucleotides, the CDR3 is TGTGCCAGCAGTTTGCGTTGGGACAGGCGTACGGGCACCTACGAGCAGTACTTC. Translation: CASSLRWDRRTGTYEQYF. The chain links TRBV27 to TRBJ2-7; 8 nucleotides line up with TRBD1. V dropped 3 bases and J dropped 2; count of bases not matched to a gene: 15. The CDR3 has 18 amino acids. Germline CDR1 is MNHEY and CDR2 is SMNVEV (reference sequence).

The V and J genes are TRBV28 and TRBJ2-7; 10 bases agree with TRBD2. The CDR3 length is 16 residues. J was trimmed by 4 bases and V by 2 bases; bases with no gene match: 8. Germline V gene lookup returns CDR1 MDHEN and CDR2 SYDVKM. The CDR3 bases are TGTGCCAGCAGTTTAATAGGCAGCGGGGGGGCATACGAGCAGTACTTC. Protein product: CASSLIGSGGAYEQYF. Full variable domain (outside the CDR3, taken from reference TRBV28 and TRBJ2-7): DVKVTQSSRYLVKRTGEKVFLECVQDMDHENMFWYRQDPGLGLRLIYFSYDVKMKEKGDIPEGYSVSREKKERFSLILESASTNQTSMYLCASSLIGSGGAYEQYFGPGTRLTVT.